The 18 T cell receptor beta chains below all came from one sample that was sequenced in a study of cytomegalovirus exposure and HLA in healthy donors. In the PCR, 60 Vbeta and 13 Jbeta primers were used. Data came from immunoSEQ multiplex PCR; TCRdb stores just in-frame clones and leaves some out. The sample consists of under 200,000 clones, about four fifths of them appearing once. The sequenced sample was PBMCs. All receptors come from a woman aged 50 to 60 in good health and CMV-seropositive.

The V call is TRBV15, the J call TRBJ2-7, with 7 bases matching TRBD1. The trim removed 0 bases at V and 7 bases at J, leaving 6 bases unmatched. The length of the CDR3 is 14 residues. CDR1 LNHNV and CDR2 YYDKDF come from the germline V gene (reference sequence). The CDR3 reads CATSRDEGAHEQYF. In DNA, the CDR3 is TGTGCCACCAGCAGAGATGAGGGGGCGCATGAGCAGTACTTC.

The chain couples TRBV5-1 to TRBJ2-3; no firm D call. CDR1 and CDR2 from the germline V gene are SGHRS and YFSETQ. This CDR3 has 15 residues. V was clipped by 0 bases and J by 2 bases, with 10 bases between them. CDR3 amino acids: CASSLGAGYTDTQYF. For the CDR3, the DNA is TGCGCCAGCAGCTTGGGGGCAGGCTACACAGATACGCAGTATTTT.

The chain recombines TRBV14 with TRBJ2-1; D may be TRBD1 (5 bases). Germline values: CDR1 SGHDN, CDR2 FVKESK. This CDR3 is 16 amino acids long. The V end was cut by 4 bases, the J end by 4 bases, with 17 bases between. CDR3 sequence (DNA): TGTGCCAGCAGCCCCCCCGGACATAATTTATACAATGAGCAGTTCTTC. Translating it yields CASSPPGHNLYNEQFF.

This chain links TRBV6-1 with TRBJ2-3; D is possibly TRBD2 (6 bases). The germline CDR1 and CDR2 sequences are MNHNS and SASEGT. Trimming removed 2 bases at V and 3 bases at J, with 15 bases between. The CDR3 has 16 residues. CDR3 coding DNA: TGTGCCAGCAGTGAATTAGTCGGGGGAGTAACAGATACGCAGTATTTT. Its protein product is CASSELVGGVTDTQYF.

This chain uses TRBV14 with TRBJ2-5; 7 positions match TRBD1. The CDR3 runs to 18 residues. Per the germline V gene, CDR1 is SGHDN and CDR2 is FVKESK. The J segment lost 5 bases and the V segment lost 0 bases, leaving 15 bases of the junction unmatched. The DNA for the CDR3 is TGTGCCAGCAGCCAAGAAAACAGGGGAAGGGGTTCAGCGGAGACCCAGTACTTC. It is translated as CASSQENRGRGSAETQYF.

This clone has more than one count but fewer than ten. The chain employs TRBV27 and TRBJ2-3, with D perhaps TRBD2 (6 bases). Germline lookup yields CDR1 MNHEY and CDR2 SMNVEV (reference sequence). The V end lost 4 bases, the J end lost 4 bases, and 9 bases lay between the germline ends. CDR3 length equals 13 residues. CDR3 in DNA: TGTGCCAGCAGTTGGAGGGCGGCAGATACGCAGTATTTT. This translates into CASSWRAADTQYF.

This clone was picked up a small number of times. The rearrangement joins TRBV4-2 to TRBJ2-1; TRBD2 agrees at 8 bases. The V gene end was trimmed by 3 bases and the J gene end by 10 bases; junction bases not matched to a gene: 14. The germline CDR1 and CDR2 sequences are LGHNA and YNFKEQ. The CDR3 is made up of 16 amino acids. CDR3 region: CASSQDSGKPYREQFF. CDR3 nucleotide sequence: TGTGCCAGCAGCCAGGATAGCGGGAAACCTTACAGAGAGCAGTTCTTC.

The CDR3 reads CASSYHGGATTSAETQYF. CDR3 sequence (DNA): TGTGCCAGCAGTTACCACGGGGGGGCCACAACCAGCGCAGAGACCCAGTACTTC. The chain is built from TRBV6-7 and TRBJ2-5, with TRBD2 matching over 8 bases. TRBV6-7 is an ORF, and what it does is uncertain. The J segment lost 4 bases and the V segment lost 2 bases, leaving 15 bases of the junction unmatched. This CDR3 spans 18 amino acids.

The chain carries TRBV7-9 and TRBJ2-1; 7 nucleotides line up with TRBD1. V lost 4 bases, J lost 8 bases, and 11 bases stayed unmatched. Germline values: CDR1 SEHNR, CDR2 FQNEAQ (reference sequence). The CDR3 sequence is 15 residues long. The chain's CDR3 is CASSSGTEGYYEQFF. The DNA for the CDR3 is TGTGCCAGCAGCTCAGGGACAGAGGGGTACTATGAGCAGTTCTTC.

V gene TRBV7-3 combines with J gene TRBJ2-3, with 10 bases identical to TRBD1. V lost 1 base, J lost 3 bases, and 1 base stayed unmatched. Looked up from germline, CDR1 is SGHTA and CDR2 is FQGTGA. The CDR3 has 15 residues. The CDR3 reads CASSLMGQGTDTQYF. The CDR3 coding sequence is TGTGCCAGCAGCTTAATGGGACAGGGGACAGATACGCAGTATTTT.

This clone was seen a single time. This chain joins TRBV25-1 and TRBJ2-3; 10 bases match TRBD1. Germline lookup yields CDR1 MGHDK and CDR2 SYGVNS. This CDR3 is 18 amino acids long. After removal of 6 bases from V and 1 base from J, the junction contained 13 bases not matched to a gene. In DNA, the CDR3 is TGTGCCAGCAGCCACTGGGACAGGGGAAGGAGATGCACAGATACGCAGTATTTT. Amino acids: CASSHWDRGRRCTDTQYF.

The rearrangement uses TRBV19 and TRBJ1-1; a weak D match, TRBD1 (6 bases). Per the germline V gene, CDR1 is LNHDA and CDR2 is SQIVND (reference sequence). The CDR3 has 13 residues. V was clipped by 0 bases and J by 11 bases, with 13 bases between them. CDR3 protein: CASSIDTQGRAFF. CDR3 coding DNA: TGTGCCAGTAGTATAGATACCCAGGGGCGGGCTTTCTTT.

The chain uses TRBV9 and TRBJ2-7; D possibly corresponds to TRBD2 (6 bases). CDR1 SGDLS and CDR2 YYNGEE come from the germline V gene. The CDR3 contains 13 residues. V lost 4 bases to trimming and J lost 4 bases, with 12 bases between them. The CDR3 coding sequence is TGTGCCAGCAGCTCCCCACGGGGGTACGAGCAGTACTTC. Translation: CASSSPRGYEQYF.

The chain has TRBV6-1 and TRBJ1-2; the D gene is possibly TRBD1 (6 bases). This CDR3 is 13 amino acids long. V lost 3 bases, J lost 3 bases, and 8 bases lay in between. CDR1 is MNHNS, CDR2 SASEGT, per germline. This CDR3 reads CASSDSGDYGYTF. The CDR3 nucleotides are TGTGCCAGCAGTGACTCAGGGGACTATGGCTACACCTTC.

This sequence joins TRBV12-5 and TRBJ2-3, with 8 bases matching TRBD2. The V gene end was trimmed by 6 bases and the J gene end by 5 bases; junction bases not matched to a gene: 10. CDR1 is LGHNT and CDR2 is FRNRAP in the germline V gene. The CDR3 is 15 residues long. CDR3 bases: TGTGCTAGTGGCCCCCCCGGGACTAGAGAAGATACGCAGTATTTT. It translates to CASGPPGTREDTQYF.

This sequence joins TRBV20-1 and TRBJ1-1, with D unresolved. There are 11 residues in the CDR3. The V gene's germline CDR1 is DFQATT and CDR2 SNEGSKA (reference sequence). The V and J ends lost 2 bases and 7 bases respectively, with 8 bases between them. The CDR3 region has the DNA TGCAGTGCTAGATTGGGCTTTGAAGCTTTCTTT. Residues: CSARLGFEAFF.

J is TRBJ2-5 and V is TRBV5-1; the match to TRBD1 covers 8 bases. The CDR3 totals 14 residues. After removal of 0 bases from V and 4 bases from J, the junction contained 2 bases not matched to a gene. CDR1 and CDR2 from the germline V gene are SGHRS and YFSETQ. CDR3 loop: CASSLAGGAETQYF. The CDR3 coding sequence is TGCGCCAGCAGCTTGGCAGGGGGCGCAGAGACCCAGTACTTC. The variable domain in full, completed from reference TRBV5-1 and TRBJ2-5, reads KAGVTQTPRYLIKTRGQQVTLSCSPISGHRSVSWYQQTPGQGLQFLFEYFSETQRNKGNFPGRFSGRQFSNSRSEMNVSTLELGDSALYLCASSLAGGAETQYFGPGTRLLVL.

V is TRBV5-4 and J is TRBJ1-5; TRBD1 matches 7 bases. The ends lost 3 bases at V and 0 bases at J; junction bases unmatched: 9. The CDR3 length is 17 residues. Germline V lookup: CDR1 SGHNT, CDR2 YYREEE (reference sequence). The CDR3 sequence: CASSSSSWTGSNQPQHF. CDR3 sequence (DNA): TGTGCCAGCAGCTCGAGTTCGTGGACAGGTAGCAATCAGCCCCAGCATTTT.